The TCR beta chain described here comes from a study of T cell clonality in common variable immunodeficiency. This clone appeared many times. What it binds is unknown. The read stops 3 residues short of the end of the CDR3; the missing end is completed from the germline J gene. Measured with immunoSEQ multiplex PCR; TCRdb has only the in-frame clones, and not every one. This table holds approximately 81,000 clones with no singletons; the top ten claim around 0.8%. Study-level points and caveats: CVID patient heterogeneity limited repertoire-clinical complication correlations.

V lost 6 bases and J lost 3; bases outside the gene matches: 13. From germline, CDR1 is SNHLY and CDR2 FYNNEI. The CDR3 loop spans 16 amino acids. The sequenced sample was peripheral blood mononuclear cells. The chain joins TRBV2 to TRBJ2-7; the match to TRBD1 covers 8 bases. The receptor was isolated from a person between 18 and 69 years old in good health. The part of the CDR3 DNA that was read is TGTGCCAGCAGAACGGTGTGGGGACAGGTAGGCTACGAG. The encoded protein is CASRTVWGQVGYE. The full CDR3 protein is CASRTVWGQVGYEQYF.